Listed below are T cell receptor beta chains from one sample, sequenced in a study of vaccination and CD4 T cells after COVID-19. TCRdb redid the calling of the PCR reads with MiXCR, one entry per CDR3 protein. The sample has around 18,000 distinct CDR3 sequences; 45% to 60% are singletons. Their target antigens are unknown. Sequencing used CD4+ T cells from blood, cultured in vitro, obtained after SARS-CoV-2 vaccination. The source of these receptors is a human donor who had recovered from COVID-19. Both conserved end residues are part of each CDR3. Each record gives: D gene, V gene, clone size, J gene, CDR3 DNA, CDR3 protein. D genes are given only for firm matches. Not every row has a clone size; where given, it reads once, few, many or a size class.

d_gene: .; v_gene: TRBV9; abundance: .; j_gene: TRBJ1-2; CDR3nt: TGTGCCAGCGGAGACGGTCTGAACTATGGCTACACCTTC; CDR3aa: CASGDGLNYGYTF
d_gene: TRBD1; v_gene: TRBV7-6; abundance: .; j_gene: TRBJ2-5; CDR3nt: TGTGCCAGCAGCATGGACAGGGCAGAGACCCAGTACTTC; CDR3aa: CASSMDRAETQYF
d_gene: TRBD1; v_gene: TRBV6-1; abundance: few; j_gene: TRBJ1-5; CDR3nt: TGTGCCAGCAGGGGTCCGGGACAGAATCAGCCCCAGCATTTT; CDR3aa: CASRGPGQNQPQHF
d_gene: TRBD2; v_gene: TRBV7-3; abundance: .; j_gene: TRBJ2-3; CDR3nt: TGTGCCAGCAGCTTAGGCCGGGGGGCAGATACGCAGTATTTT; CDR3aa: CASSLGRGADTQYF
d_gene: .; v_gene: TRBV6-5; abundance: few; j_gene: TRBJ1-1; CDR3nt: TGTGCCAGCAGTTACTCGGGAGTAGCTTTCTTT; CDR3aa: CASSYSGVAFF
d_gene: .; v_gene: TRBV20-1; abundance: few; j_gene: TRBJ2-1; CDR3nt: TGCAGTGCTCGTCACGAGGGGGGGGTCCCCTACAATGAGCAGTTCTTC; CDR3aa: CSARHEGGVPYNEQFF
d_gene: TRBD2; v_gene: TRBV27; abundance: .; j_gene: TRBJ2-7; CDR3nt: TGTGCCAGCAGTTTCCTGACTAGCGGGAGAGGGAATCCCTACGAGCAGTACTTC; CDR3aa: CASSFLTSGRGNPYEQYF
d_gene: .; v_gene: TRBV10-3; abundance: once; j_gene: TRBJ1-5; CDR3nt: TGTGCCATCAGTGAATCCGGCCAGGGGATCAATCAGCCCCAGCATTTT; CDR3aa: CAISESGQGINQPQHF
d_gene: .; v_gene: TRBV6-1; abundance: few; j_gene: TRBJ1-1; CDR3nt: TGTGCCAGTAGTCCTCCCCCGAACACTGAAGCTTTCTTT; CDR3aa: CASSPPPNTEAFF
d_gene: .; v_gene: TRBV11-3; abundance: few; j_gene: TRBJ2-2; CDR3nt: TGTGCCAGCAGCTTAGACCTGAGCGGCACCGGGGAGCTGTTTTTT; CDR3aa: CASSLDLSGTGELFF
d_gene: .; v_gene: TRBV15; abundance: few; j_gene: TRBJ1-1; CDR3nt: TGTGCCACCAGCAGAGGCGTTCACGGCACTGAAGCTTTCTTT; CDR3aa: CATSRGVHGTEAFF
d_gene: .; v_gene: TRBV2; abundance: few; j_gene: TRBJ2-7; CDR3nt: TGTGCCAGTCCCCGGTCCCGACAGGAATCCTACGAGCAGTACTTC; CDR3aa: CASPRSRQESYEQYF
d_gene: .; v_gene: TRBV27; abundance: .; j_gene: TRBJ2-7; CDR3nt: TGTGCCAGCAGTTTAATCGGTTACGAGCAGTACTTC; CDR3aa: CASSLIGYEQYF
d_gene: .; v_gene: TRBV28; abundance: .; j_gene: TRBJ2-5; CDR3nt: TGTGCCAGCAGTTTACCCCGAGGGGGAGGGCCGGGAGAGACCCAGTACTTC; CDR3aa: CASSLPRGGGPGETQYF
d_gene: TRBD1; v_gene: TRBV6-2/TRBV6-3; abundance: .; j_gene: TRBJ1-1; CDR3nt: TGTGCCAGCAGTTCGGGGAAACCGGGACAGACGGAAGCTTTCTTT; CDR3aa: CASSSGKPGQTEAFF
d_gene: .; v_gene: TRBV20-1; abundance: .; j_gene: TRBJ1-1; CDR3nt: TGCAGTGCTAGCCGCACAGGGAGGGTTGAAGCTTTCTTT; CDR3aa: CSASRTGRVEAFF
d_gene: TRBD1; v_gene: TRBV6-1; abundance: .; j_gene: TRBJ1-2; CDR3nt: TGTGCCAGCAGTGAAAGGACAGGGAAGGGCTACACCTTC; CDR3aa: CASSERTGKGYTF
d_gene: .; v_gene: TRBV27; abundance: .; j_gene: TRBJ1-2; CDR3nt: TGTGCCAGCAGCTCCGAAGCTAACTATGGCTACACCTTC; CDR3aa: CASSSEANYGYTF
d_gene: .; v_gene: TRBV12-3/TRBV12-4; abundance: few; j_gene: TRBJ1-1; CDR3nt: TGTGCCAGCACCCGCCGGACTGAAGCTTTCTTT; CDR3aa: CASTRRTEAFF
d_gene: TRBD1; v_gene: TRBV7-2; abundance: .; j_gene: TRBJ1-4; CDR3nt: TGTGCCAGCAGCCCCACGGTGGGACAGGGAGGGGAAAAACTGTTTTTT; CDR3aa: CASSPTVGQGGEKLFF
d_gene: TRBD1; v_gene: TRBV7-2; abundance: .; j_gene: TRBJ2-7; CDR3nt: TGTGCCAGCAGCCGTCGCCAGGGGGCTGACGAGCAGTACTTC; CDR3aa: CASSRRQGADEQYF
d_gene: .; v_gene: TRBV7-2; abundance: few; j_gene: TRBJ1-1; CDR3nt: TGTGCCAGCAGCTTAACCGAGAACACTGAAGCTTTCTTT; CDR3aa: CASSLTENTEAFF
d_gene: .; v_gene: TRBV7-2; abundance: .; j_gene: TRBJ2-7; CDR3nt: TGTGCCAGCGCCCCCTGGGCAGAGACCTACGAGCAGTACTTC; CDR3aa: CASAPWAETYEQYF
d_gene: TRBD2; v_gene: TRBV7-2; abundance: .; j_gene: TRBJ2-7; CDR3nt: TGTGCCAGCAGCCAGACTAGCGGGGGGGGCTACGAGCAGTACTTC; CDR3aa: CASSQTSGGGYEQYF
d_gene: TRBD1; v_gene: TRBV2; abundance: .; j_gene: TRBJ1-1; CDR3nt: TGTGCCAGCAGTGCGGGACAGGGAGTCCTTAACACTGAAGCTTTCTTT; CDR3aa: CASSAGQGVLNTEAFF
d_gene: TRBD2; v_gene: TRBV5-4; abundance: .; j_gene: TRBJ2-5; CDR3nt: TGTGCCAGCAGCCCCCCGGGGGGAGCCCAAGAGACCCAGTACTTC; CDR3aa: CASSPPGGAQETQYF
d_gene: TRBD1; v_gene: TRBV28; abundance: once; j_gene: TRBJ1-1; CDR3nt: TGTGCCAGCAGGCATGCTCTCGGGACAGGGCAGGCTTTCTTT; CDR3aa: CASRHALGTGQAFF
d_gene: TRBD1; v_gene: TRBV24-1; abundance: .; j_gene: TRBJ2-1; CDR3nt: TGTGCCACCAGTGATTCCGGGACAGGGTGGAATGAGCAGTTCTTC; CDR3aa: CATSDSGTGWNEQFF
d_gene: TRBD1; v_gene: TRBV4-1; abundance: .; j_gene: TRBJ1-1; CDR3nt: TGCGCCAGCAGCCAAATGGGACAGGGGAATCCTGAAGCTTTCTTT; CDR3aa: CASSQMGQGNPEAFF
d_gene: .; v_gene: TRBV10-2; abundance: .; j_gene: TRBJ1-5; CDR3nt: TGCGCCAGCAGTGGGATCGGACAGATTGATCAGCCCCAGCATTTT; CDR3aa: CASSGIGQIDQPQHF
d_gene: TRBD2; v_gene: TRBV27; abundance: .; j_gene: TRBJ2-2; CDR3nt: TGTGCCAGCAGCCCGGGACTAGCAGACACCGGGGAGCTGTTTTTT; CDR3aa: CASSPGLADTGELFF
d_gene: .; v_gene: TRBV2; abundance: .; j_gene: TRBJ1-6; CDR3nt: TGTGCCAGCAGTGAATGGGAGGATTCACCCCTCCACTTT; CDR3aa: CASSEWEDSPLHF
d_gene: .; v_gene: TRBV20-1; abundance: few; j_gene: TRBJ2-5; CDR3nt: TGCAGTGCTTCCCCTAGTAGGCAGGGGAAGACCCAGTACTTC; CDR3aa: CSASPSRQGKTQYF